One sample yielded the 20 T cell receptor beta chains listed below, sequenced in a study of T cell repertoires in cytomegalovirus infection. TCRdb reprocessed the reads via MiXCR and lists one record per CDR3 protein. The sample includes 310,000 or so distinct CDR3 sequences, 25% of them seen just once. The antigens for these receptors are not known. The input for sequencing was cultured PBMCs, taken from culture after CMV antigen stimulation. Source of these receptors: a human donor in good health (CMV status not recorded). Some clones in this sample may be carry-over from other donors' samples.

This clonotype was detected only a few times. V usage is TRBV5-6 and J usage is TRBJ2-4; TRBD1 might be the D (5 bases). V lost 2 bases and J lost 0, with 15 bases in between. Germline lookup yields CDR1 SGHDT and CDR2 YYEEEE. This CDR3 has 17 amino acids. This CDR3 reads CASSLGELRLAKNIQYF. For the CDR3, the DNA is TGTGCCAGCAGCTTAGGGGAACTGAGACTAGCCAAAAACATTCAGTACTTC.

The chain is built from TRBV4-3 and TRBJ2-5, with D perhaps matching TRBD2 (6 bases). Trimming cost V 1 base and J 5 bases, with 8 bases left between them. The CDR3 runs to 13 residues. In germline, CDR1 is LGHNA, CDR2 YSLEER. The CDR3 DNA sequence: TGCGCCAGCAGCCAAGGGAGGGCCGAGACCCAGTACTTC. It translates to CASSQGRAETQYF.

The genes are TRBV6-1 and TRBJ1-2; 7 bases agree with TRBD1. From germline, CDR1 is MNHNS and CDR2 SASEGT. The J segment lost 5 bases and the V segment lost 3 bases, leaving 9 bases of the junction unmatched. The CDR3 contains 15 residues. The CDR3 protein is CASSEISRQGYGYTF. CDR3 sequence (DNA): TGTGCCAGCAGTGAGATTTCGAGACAGGGTTATGGCTACACCTTC.

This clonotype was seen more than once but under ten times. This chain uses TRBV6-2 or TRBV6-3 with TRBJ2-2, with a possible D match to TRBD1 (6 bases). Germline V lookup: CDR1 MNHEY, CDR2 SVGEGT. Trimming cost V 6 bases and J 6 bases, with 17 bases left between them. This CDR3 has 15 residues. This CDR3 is CASRTVSWGPGELFF. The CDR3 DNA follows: TGTGCCAGCAGGACCGTGTCGTGGGGGCCCGGGGAGCTGTTTTTT.

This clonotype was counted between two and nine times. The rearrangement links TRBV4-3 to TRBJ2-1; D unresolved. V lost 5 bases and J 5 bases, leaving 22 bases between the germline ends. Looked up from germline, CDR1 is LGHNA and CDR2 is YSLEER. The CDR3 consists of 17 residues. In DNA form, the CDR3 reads TGCGCCAGCAGCGAGGACCAGGAGTCCTTCTCTAACAATGAGCAGTTCTTC. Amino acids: CASSEDQESFSNNEQFF.

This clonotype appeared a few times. The CDR3 nucleotides read TGTGCCAGCAGTCCCGGACCCAGTTGGCCTGAAGCTTTCTTT. Translation: CASSPGPSWPEAFF. The chain recombines TRBV12-3 or TRBV12-4 with TRBJ1-1; D unresolved. The CDR3 contains 14 residues. V lost 5 bases to trimming and J lost 6 bases, with 16 bases between them.

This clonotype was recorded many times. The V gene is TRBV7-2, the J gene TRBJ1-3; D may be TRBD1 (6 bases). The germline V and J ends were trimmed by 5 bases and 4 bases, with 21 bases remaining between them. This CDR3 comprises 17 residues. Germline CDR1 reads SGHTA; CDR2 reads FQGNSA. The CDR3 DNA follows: TGTGCCAGCAGCCTCGTCGGGGGGCCCGGGCTAGGAAACACCATATATTTT. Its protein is CASSLVGGPGLGNTIYF.

For the CDR3, the DNA is TGTGCCAGCAGTGATGGGACAGGGGTCCAGCCCCAGCATTTT. Translation gives CASSDGTGVQPQHF. This chain links TRBV2 with TRBJ1-5; 10 positions agree with TRBD1. Trimming took 3 bases from V and 7 from J; bases not matched to a gene: 3. This CDR3 is 14 amino acids long. Looked up from germline, CDR1 is SNHLY and CDR2 is FYNNEI. Combining the CDR3 with reference TRBV2 and TRBJ1-5 gives the whole variable domain EPEVTQTPSHQVTQMGQEVILRCVPISNHLYFYWYRQILGQKVEFLVSFYNNEISEKSEIFDDQFSVERPDGSNFTLKIRSTKLEDSAMYFCASSDGTGVQPQHFGDGTRLSIL.

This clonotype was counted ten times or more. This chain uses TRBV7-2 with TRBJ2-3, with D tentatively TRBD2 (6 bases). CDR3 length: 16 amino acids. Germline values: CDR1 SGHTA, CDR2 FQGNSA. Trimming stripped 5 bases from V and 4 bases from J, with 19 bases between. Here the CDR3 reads CASSPGIARDSDTQYF. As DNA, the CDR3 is TGTGCCAGCAGCCCTGGTATCGCCCGGGACTCAGATACGCAGTATTTT.

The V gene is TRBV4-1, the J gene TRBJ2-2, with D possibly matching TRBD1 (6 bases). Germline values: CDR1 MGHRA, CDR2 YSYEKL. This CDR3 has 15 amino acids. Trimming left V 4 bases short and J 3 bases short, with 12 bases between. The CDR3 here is CASSLRTADTGELFF. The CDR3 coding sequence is TGCGCCAGCAGCCTTAGGACAGCCGACACCGGGGAGCTGTTTTTT.

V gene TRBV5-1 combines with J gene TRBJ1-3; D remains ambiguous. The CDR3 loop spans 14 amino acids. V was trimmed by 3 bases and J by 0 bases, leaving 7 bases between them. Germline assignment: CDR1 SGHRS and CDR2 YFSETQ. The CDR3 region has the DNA TGCGCCAGCAGCTCGGCCGACTCTGGAAACACCATATATTTT. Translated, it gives CASSSADSGNTIYF. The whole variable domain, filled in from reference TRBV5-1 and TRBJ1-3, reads KAGVTQTPRYLIKTRGQQVTLSCSPISGHRSVSWYQQTPGQGLQFLFEYFSETQRNKGNFPGRFSGRQFSNSRSEMNVSTLELGDSALYLCASSSADSGNTIYFGEGSWLTVV.

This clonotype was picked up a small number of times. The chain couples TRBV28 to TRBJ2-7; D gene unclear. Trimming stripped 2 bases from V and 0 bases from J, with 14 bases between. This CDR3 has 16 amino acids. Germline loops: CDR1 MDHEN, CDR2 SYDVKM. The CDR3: CASSLGMGLSSYEQYF. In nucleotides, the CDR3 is TGTGCCAGCAGTTTAGGTATGGGCCTGAGCTCCTACGAGCAGTACTTC.

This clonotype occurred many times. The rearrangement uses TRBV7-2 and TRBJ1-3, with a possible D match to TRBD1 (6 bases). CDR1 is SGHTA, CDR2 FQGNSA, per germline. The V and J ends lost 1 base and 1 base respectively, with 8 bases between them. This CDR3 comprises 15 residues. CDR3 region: CASSLEGESGNTIYF. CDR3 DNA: TGTGCCAGCAGCTTAGAGGGGGAGTCTGGAAACACCATATATTTT.

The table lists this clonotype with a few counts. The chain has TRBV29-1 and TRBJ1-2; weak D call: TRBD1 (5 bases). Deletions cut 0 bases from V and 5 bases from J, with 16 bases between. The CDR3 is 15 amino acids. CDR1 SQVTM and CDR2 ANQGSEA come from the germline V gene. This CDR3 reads CSVEDRGTGRYGYTF. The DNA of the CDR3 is TGCAGCGTTGAAGATCGGGGCACGGGGAGGTATGGCTACACCTTC.

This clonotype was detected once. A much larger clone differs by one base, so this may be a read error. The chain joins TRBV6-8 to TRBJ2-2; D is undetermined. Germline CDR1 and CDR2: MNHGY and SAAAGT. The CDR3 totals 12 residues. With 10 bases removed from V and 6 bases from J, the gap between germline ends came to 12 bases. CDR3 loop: CANTSGSGELFF. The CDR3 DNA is TGTGCCAACACATCAGGATCCGGGGAGCTGTTTTTT.

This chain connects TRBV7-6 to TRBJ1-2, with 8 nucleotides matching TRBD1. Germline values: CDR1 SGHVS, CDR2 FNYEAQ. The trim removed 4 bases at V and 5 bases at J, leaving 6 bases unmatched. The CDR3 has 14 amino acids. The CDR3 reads CASSSQGARYGYTF. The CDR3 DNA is TGTGCCAGCAGCTCTCAGGGGGCGCGGTATGGCTACACCTTC.

The CDR3 DNA reads TGTGCCAGCAGGCCCGGGACAGCCTATGGCTACACCTTC. It encodes CASRPGTAYGYTF. The J gene is TRBJ1-2, the V gene TRBV6-2 or TRBV6-3, with 7 positions matching TRBD1. V trimming: 6 bases; J trimming: 4 bases; junction bases outside the gene matches: 5. Germline values: CDR1 MNHEY, CDR2 SVGEGT. The CDR3 runs to 13 residues.

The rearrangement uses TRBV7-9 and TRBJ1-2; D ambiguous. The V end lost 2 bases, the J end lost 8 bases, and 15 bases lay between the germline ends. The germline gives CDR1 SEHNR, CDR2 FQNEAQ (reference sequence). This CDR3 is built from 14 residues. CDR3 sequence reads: CASSLPGEVRGYTF. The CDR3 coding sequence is TGTGCCAGCAGCTTACCCGGGGAGGTTCGCGGCTACACCTTC.

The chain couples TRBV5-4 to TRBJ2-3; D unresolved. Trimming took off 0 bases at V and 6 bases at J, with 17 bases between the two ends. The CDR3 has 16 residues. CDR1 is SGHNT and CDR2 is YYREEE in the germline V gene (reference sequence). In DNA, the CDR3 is TGTGCCAGCAGCTTGGCGCTAGATGCCTTTTCTGATACGCAGTATTTT. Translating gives CASSLALDAFSDTQYF. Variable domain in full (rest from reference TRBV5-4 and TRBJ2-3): ETGVTQSPTHLIKTRGQQVTLRCSSQSGHNTVSWYQQALGQGPQFIFQYYREEENGRGNFPPRFSGLQFPNYSSELNVNALELDDSALYLCASSLALDAFSDTQYFGPGTRLTVL.

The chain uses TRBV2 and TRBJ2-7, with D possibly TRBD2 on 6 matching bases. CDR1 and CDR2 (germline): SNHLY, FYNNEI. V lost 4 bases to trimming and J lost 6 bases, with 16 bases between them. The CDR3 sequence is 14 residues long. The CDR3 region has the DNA TGTGCCAGCAGTGGAACCGGGAGAGGGTCCGAGCAGTACGTC. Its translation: CASSGTGRGSEQYV.